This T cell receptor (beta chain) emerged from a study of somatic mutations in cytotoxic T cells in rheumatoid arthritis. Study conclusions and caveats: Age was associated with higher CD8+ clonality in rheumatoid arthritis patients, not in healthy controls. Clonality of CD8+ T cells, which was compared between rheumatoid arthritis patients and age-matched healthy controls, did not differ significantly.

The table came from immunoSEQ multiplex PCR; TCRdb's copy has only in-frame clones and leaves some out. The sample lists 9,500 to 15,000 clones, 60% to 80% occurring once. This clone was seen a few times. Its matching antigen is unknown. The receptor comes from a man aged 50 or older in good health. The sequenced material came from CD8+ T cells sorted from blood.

The CDR3 DNA sequence: TGTGCCAGCAGCCTCGACAGTGGTGTCTATGGCTACACCTTC. The encoded protein is CASSLDSGVYGYTF. The V call is TRBV7-9, the J call TRBJ1-2; weak D call: TRBD1 (5 bases). Per the germline V gene, CDR1 is SEHNR and CDR2 is FQNEAQ (reference sequence). The CDR3 covers 14 residues. V dropped 5 bases and J dropped 4 bases, with 14 bases sitting between them.